The sequence of this T cell receptor beta chain was determined in a study of T cell clonotyping in hematopoietic cell transplantation. Broader study findings: Higher Inverse Simpson Index values in graft donor and pretransplant recipient predicted broader posttransplant TCR diversity. At the given depth, recipient repertoires were over 95% de novo clonotypes. After transplant, recipient diversity fell while pathologically expanded clonotypes grew through day 180. CD4 and CD8 repertoire contributions could not be separated without sorting.

This clone showed up just once. Its antigen is as yet unknown. Germline V gene sequence: CDR1 SGHDN, CDR2 FVKESK. The CDR3 is made up of 15 amino acids. V was pared by 4 bases and J by 3 bases, with 7 bases of the junction left unmatched. TCRdb's copy holds only in-frame clones and misses some; the assay was immunoSEQ multiplex PCR. The sample holds fewer than 15,000 clones; under 95% are singletons and the top ten take 0.79%. The sequence came from a woman in her 50s in good health. Some clones in this sample may be carry-over from other donors' samples. V is TRBV14 and J is TRBJ2-7, with TRBD2 identical over 9 bases. Specimen: peripheral blood mononuclear cells. CDR3 residues: CASSLLAGMNYEQYF. The CDR3 DNA reads as TGTGCCAGCAGCCTACTAGCGGGTATGAACTACGAGCAGTACTTC.